The 9 T cell receptor beta chains below come from one sample, sequenced in a study of blood T cell repertoires in COVID-19. Produced via immunoSEQ multiplex PCR; TCRdb's table is partial and in-frame only. The data show roughly 150,000 clones, roughly 93% seen once. Sequenced sample: peripheral blood. These receptor sequences come from a man younger than 35 with COVID-19, enrolled during active disease.

The chain carries TRBV9 and TRBJ2-3, with 8 bases that match TRBD2. Germline CDR1 and CDR2: SGDLS and YYNGEE. The CDR3 has 15 residues. The trim removed 4 bases at V and 1 base at J, leaving 5 bases unmatched. The CDR3 region is CASSPTSGRTDTQYF. The CDR3 DNA is TGTGCCAGCAGCCCAACTAGCGGTCGCACAGATACGCAGTATTTT.

This sequence joins TRBV5-6 and TRBJ1-1; the match to TRBD1 covers 7 bases. This CDR3 has 13 residues. The germline V gene has CDR1 SGHDT and CDR2 YYEEEE. V gave up 4 bases and J gave up 4 bases; unmatched junction bases: 4. CDR3 sequence: CASSHGTATEAFF. DNA of the CDR3: TGTGCCAGCAGCCACGGGACAGCCACTGAAGCTTTCTTT.

The chain employs TRBV5-6 and TRBJ1-1; the D gene is possibly TRBD1 (6 bases). Between the trimmed V and J ends, which lost 0 bases and 10 bases, there was a span of 10 bases. CDR1 SGHDT and CDR2 YYEEEE come from the germline V gene. This CDR3 has 12 residues. CDR3 in DNA: TGTGCCAGCAGCTTGGTACAGGGTGGAGCTTTCTTT. This codes for CASSLVQGGAFF.

The chain has TRBV25-1 and TRBJ1-1; 7 bases line up with TRBD1. The CDR3 sequence is 13 residues long. Unmatched junction bases numbered 7, after V lost 8 bases and J lost 4 bases. The germline V gene encodes CDR1 MGHDK and CDR2 SYGVNS. Here the CDR3 DNA reads TGTGCCAGCTCAAGGGGGCCGGGCACTGAAGCTTTCTTT. Translated, it gives CASSRGPGTEAFF.

The J gene is TRBJ2-2, the V gene TRBV29-1; 7 bases map to TRBD2. The CDR3 has 15 residues. J lost 3 bases, V lost 3 bases, and 7 bases had no gene match. Germline V gene lookup returns CDR1 SQVTM and CDR2 ANQGSEA. The CDR3 sequence: CSVEGGSWDTGELFF. CDR3 DNA: TGCAGCGTTGAGGGCGGGAGTTGGGACACCGGGGAGCTGTTTTTT.

This clone was observed a single time. The rearrangement links TRBV27 to TRBJ1-6, with 7 bases aligning to TRBD1. Unmatched junction bases numbered 8, after V lost 5 bases and J lost 10 bases. There are 14 residues in the CDR3. The germline V gene has CDR1 MNHEY and CDR2 SMNVEV (reference sequence). The CDR3: CASSPRQGVSPLHF. For the CDR3, the DNA is TGTGCCAGCAGTCCGAGACAGGGTGTATCACCCCTCCACTTT.

V gene TRBV19 combines with J gene TRBJ2-2, with D possibly TRBD1 on 6 matching bases. The CDR3 extends over 14 amino acids. Germline loops: CDR1 LNHDA, CDR2 SQIVND (reference sequence). Trimming pared 5 bases from V and 7 bases from J, leaving 14 bases between. The CDR3, as DNA: TGTGCCAGTAGTCGACAGGTTTCTGGCGGGGAGCTGTTTTTT. Protein product: CASSRQVSGGELFF.

The V call is TRBV27, the J call TRBJ2-1; the D gene is possibly TRBD1 (6 bases). Germline V gives CDR1 MNHEY, CDR2 SMNVEV (reference sequence). The CDR3 consists of 18 residues. V lost 4 bases to trimming and J lost 4 bases, with 23 bases between them. CDR3 residues: CASSYSRGSGTPYNEQFF. The CDR3, as DNA: TGTGCCAGCAGTTACAGTAGGGGGTCGGGGACACCTTACAATGAGCAGTTCTTC.

This chain uses TRBV7-8 with TRBJ2-7, with D maybe TRBD1 (7 bases). The CDR3 is made up of 13 amino acids. Germline-derived CDR1 and CDR2 are SGHVS and FQNEAQ. The V and J ends lost 4 bases and 7 bases respectively, with 14 bases between them. CDR3 nucleotide sequence: TGTGCCAGCAGCTCCGGACAGGCGGGGGAGCAGTACTTC. Translating it yields CASSSGQAGEQYF.